This T cell receptor (beta chain) comes out of a study of blood T cells in healthy people across ages (dated by TCRdb to between 2014 and 2017). In the study overall: In model experiments, template switching captured roughly one uniquely barcoded TCR beta cDNA molecule for every two T cells. The study measured age-related changes in TCR beta repertoire diversity using deep sequencing normalized with unique cDNA molecular identifiers. Donors were grouped into four age groups: young (average 16 years), middle-aged (about 38), aged (about 60) and long-lived (approximately 75). To avoid experimental bias, donors of different ages were distributed randomly across sequencing lanes. Using the same blood draw, the study looked at two additional independent replicas of 1 million unique cDNA reads for two donors, one aged 18 to 30 and the other aged 80 or older.

Library method: 5' RACE. Sequencing instrument: Illumina HiSeq 2500. A second PCR of roughly 7 to 11 cycles was performed with a sample-barcoded 5' primer and a J-beta primer mix. Each TCR beta cDNA molecule received a unique molecular identifier from a template-switch 5' adaptor carrying 12 random nucleotides. Each sample yielded at least 2.5 million CDR3-containing paired-end reads. First-strand cDNA synthesis was performed from all RNA using the Mint cDNA synthesis kit, with priming by a TRBC-specific oligonucleotide. After uracil-DNA glycosylase treatment, a first 18-cycle PCR used universal primers M1SS and BC2_uni_R on all cDNA. Turning to the authors' computational methods: For normalization, 1 million high-quality reads, each with a distinct molecular identifier, were randomly selected from each sample. Reads with shared molecular identifiers were discarded instead of being binned into consensus sequences. MiTCR, with a Q25 quality threshold and the strictest error-elimination algorithm, was used for CDR3 identification, clonotype clustering and error correction. Lower-bound total TCR beta diversity was estimated with a nonparametric unseen species model using Euler transformation. TCRdb reran the public reads through fastp at Q25 and MiXCR, keeping productive beta chains. Each CDR3 protein gets just one entry, which takes the most common genes and DNA from the rows behind it. The V and J calls were determined by TCRdb, not by the authors. In this sample the table shows hundreds of thousands of distinct CDR3 sequences, around three fifths of which occur a single time. Approximately 24% of the sample is held by the ten biggest clonotypes.

The donors were under 40 Caucasian individuals from Russia, aged roughly 6 to 100 years, who were systemically healthy. Each donor gave about 9.8 milliliters of peripheral blood, drawn into EDTA-treated Vacutainer tubes. Ficoll-Paque density-gradient centrifugation was used to isolate PBMCs, with at least 6 million obtained per sample. Total RNA, at least 6 micrograms per sample, was extracted from PBMCs with Trizol reagent. Naive CD45RAhigh/CD27high T cell percentages were measured by flow cytometry on a PBMC aliquot from every donor. The table lists this clonotype with a few counts. Its specific antigen is unknown. No quality values exist for individual bases; no much larger clone is one base distant. Trimming at the junction amounts to 4 bases on V and 7 bases on J, and the germline ends lie 21 bases apart. From its cysteine to its phenylalanine, the CDR3 spans 15 amino acids. Only the CDR3 DNA stays, 45 bases, in frame from base 1. The germline V gene yields SGHRS for CDR1 and YFSETQ for CDR2.

Broader findings and caveats from the paper: The percentage of naive T cells measured by flow cytometry correlated strongly with observed TCR beta diversity. Estimates of total diversity based on one million sequenced T cells were regarded as lower bounds and as underestimates. Because donor CMV infection status was unknown, age-related changes in expanded clonotypes were potentially confounded. As age increased, observed TCR beta diversity per million T cells dropped in a roughly linear way, and a significant reduction was already evident by age around 41. Because profiling used bulk unsorted PBMCs, naive and antigen-experienced compartments could not be compared conclusively. Compared with the aged group, the long-lived group had more naive CD4+ T cells, fewer expanded clones and increased TCR diversity, a pattern suggesting age selection.

Sequencing was carried out using blood. This TCR was sampled from a man aged 40-49 years in good health. Recombination connected TRBV5-1 to TRBJ2-7; the D gene is not confidently resolved. The nucleotide sequence reads TGCGCCAGCAGCCGCTATCCCGGGCCGCAATTGGAGCAGTACTTC. Its protein is CASSRYPGPQLEQYF.